This T cell receptor (beta chain) was obtained from a study of T-cell reconstitution after alpha-beta-depleted transplantation in children. As it was prepared, the TCRbeta library received unique molecular identifiers. Each CDR3 protein is one row after TCRdb ran MiXCR on the PCR reads. The sample has around 440,000 distinct CDR3 sequences, 15% to 20% seen once; the top ten hold 25% to 30%. This CDR3 has 14 residues. Trimming at V came to 3 bases and at J to 11 bases, leaving 12 bases not matched to a gene. The material sequenced was PBMCs, mostly from graft donor cells, taken 360 days after TCRalphabeta/CD19-depleted stem cell transplant. This rearrangement joins TRBV12-3 or TRBV12-4 to TRBJ2-7; TRBD1 aligns across 8 bases. The TCR was taken from a boy under two years old who had a stem cell transplant for Wiskott-Aldrich syndrome, so the T cells may come from the graft donor. The CDR3 loop reads CASSFRTGHAEEYF. The CDR3 bases are TGTGCCAGCAGTTTTCGGACAGGGCACGCGGAGGAGTACTTC.